The 9 T cell receptor beta chains reported below all come from one sample, sequenced in a study of T-cell reconstitution after alpha-beta-depleted transplantation in children. Unique molecular identifiers were incorporated into the prepared TCRbeta library. TCRdb re-analysed the PCR reads in MiXCR, keeping a single row per CDR3 protein. The sample holds 350,000 to 500,000 distinct CDR3 sequences; roughly two fifths are singletons and the top ten take 27%. Sample: PBMCs, taken before TCRalphabeta/CD19-depleted stem cell transplant. The receptor source for this set is a girl under 10 years old with aplastic anemia, due to receive a stem cell transplant.

V usage is TRBV5-1 and J usage is TRBJ2-3, with 13 bases identical to TRBD2. Trimming removed 1 base from V and 2 bases from J; junction bases left unmatched: 4. The CDR3 contains 17 residues. Germline CDR1 SGHRS, CDR2 YFSETQ. Here the CDR3 DNA reads TGCGCCAGCAGCTTGTTTACTAGCGGGAGGGACACAGATACGCAGTATTTT. It codes for CASSLFTSGRDTDTQYF.

This clonotype was found many times. This chain links TRBV5-1 with TRBJ2-7; 8 positions agree with TRBD1. CDR3 length: 14 amino acids. The V gene's germline CDR1 is SGHRS and CDR2 YFSETQ. V gave up 5 bases and J gave up 5 bases; unmatched junction bases: 9. This chain's CDR3 is CASRTQGAMNEQYF. In nucleotides, the CDR3 is TGCGCCAGCAGAACCCAGGGGGCGATGAACGAGCAGTACTTC. Looking up the rest from reference TRBV5-1 and TRBJ2-7 gives the full variable domain: KAGVTQTPRYLIKTRGQQVTLSCSPISGHRSVSWYQQTPGQGLQFLFEYFSETQRNKGNFPGRFSGRQFSNSRSEMNVSTLELGDSALYLCASRTQGAMNEQYFGPGTRLTVT.

This clonotype was seen a single time. The rearrangement joins TRBV5-1 to TRBJ2-4, with a tentative D call TRBD1 (6 bases). This CDR3 is 21 amino acids long. Germline lookup yields CDR1 SGHRS and CDR2 YFSETQ. The ends were cut back, 2 bases at V and 4 bases at J, with 31 bases in the middle. In DNA form, the CDR3 reads TGCGCCAGCAGCTTTACCCAGGGGCTTCCCGATGCCGTGATAGCGAAAAACATTCAGTACTTC. It codes for CASSFTQGLPDAVIAKNIQYF.

This clonotype was detected a few times. Germline is not matched at one junction end, which may reflect a read error. The chain recombines TRBV29-1 with TRBJ2-7; D not certain. The germline CDR1 and CDR2 sequences are SQVTM and ANQGSEA. The CDR3 is made up of 13 amino acids. The CDR3 is CSVKDGGAYEQYF. Here the CDR3 DNA reads TGCAGCGTTAAAGACGGCGGAGCCTACGAGCAGTACTTC.

The rearrangement joins TRBV7-3 to TRBJ2-1; D assignment may be TRBD1 or TRBD2 (5 bases each). The CDR3 length is 15 residues. Germline assignment: CDR1 SGHTA and CDR2 FQGTGA. V lost 5 bases to trimming and J lost 5 bases, with 16 bases between them. The DNA for the CDR3 is TGTGCCAGCAGCCCTGGGGACCTGACAGACAATGAGCAGTTCTTC. Translating gives CASSPGDLTDNEQFF.

In its sample, this clonotype was seen many times. The rearrangement uses TRBV4-2 and TRBJ1-1; the D gene is possibly TRBD1 (6 bases). Trimming cost V 1 base and J 5 bases, with 20 bases left between them. The CDR3 is 17 residues long. Germline loops: CDR1 LGHNA, CDR2 YNFKEQ. The CDR3 sequence: CASSQGGSLFRGTEAFF. The CDR3 nucleotides read TGTGCCAGCAGCCAAGGTGGATCCCTGTTTAGGGGGACTGAAGCTTTCTTT.

V is TRBV7-8 and J is TRBJ2-7; D remains ambiguous. Germline CDR1 is SGHVS and CDR2 is FQNEAQ. The CDR3 length is 13 residues. Trimming removed 1 base from V and 4 bases from J, with 8 bases in between. The CDR3 sequence is CASSLVLFYEQYF. As DNA, the CDR3 is TGTGCCAGCAGCTTAGTACTTTTTTACGAGCAGTACTTC.

The CDR3 is CASSYVADQETQYF. CDR3 DNA sequence: TGTGCCAGCAGTTACGTGGCAGACCAAGAGACCCAGTACTTC. The V call is TRBV6-5, the J call TRBJ2-5; D is ambiguous. The V gene lost 2 bases and the J gene lost 0 bases, with 7 bases spanning the gap. Looked up from germline, CDR1 is MNHEY and CDR2 is SVGAGI. This CDR3 is 14 amino acids long.

This clonotype was detected only a few times. The chain is built from TRBV20-1 and TRBJ2-3, with D hard to call. The CDR3 runs 13 residues. Trimming cost V 7 bases and J 0 bases, with 11 bases left between them. Germline CDR1 and CDR2: DFQATT and SNEGSKA (reference sequence). DNA of the CDR3: TGCAGTGACCGTGGGCAAAGCACAGATACGCAGTATTTT. This sequence encodes CSDRGQSTDTQYF.